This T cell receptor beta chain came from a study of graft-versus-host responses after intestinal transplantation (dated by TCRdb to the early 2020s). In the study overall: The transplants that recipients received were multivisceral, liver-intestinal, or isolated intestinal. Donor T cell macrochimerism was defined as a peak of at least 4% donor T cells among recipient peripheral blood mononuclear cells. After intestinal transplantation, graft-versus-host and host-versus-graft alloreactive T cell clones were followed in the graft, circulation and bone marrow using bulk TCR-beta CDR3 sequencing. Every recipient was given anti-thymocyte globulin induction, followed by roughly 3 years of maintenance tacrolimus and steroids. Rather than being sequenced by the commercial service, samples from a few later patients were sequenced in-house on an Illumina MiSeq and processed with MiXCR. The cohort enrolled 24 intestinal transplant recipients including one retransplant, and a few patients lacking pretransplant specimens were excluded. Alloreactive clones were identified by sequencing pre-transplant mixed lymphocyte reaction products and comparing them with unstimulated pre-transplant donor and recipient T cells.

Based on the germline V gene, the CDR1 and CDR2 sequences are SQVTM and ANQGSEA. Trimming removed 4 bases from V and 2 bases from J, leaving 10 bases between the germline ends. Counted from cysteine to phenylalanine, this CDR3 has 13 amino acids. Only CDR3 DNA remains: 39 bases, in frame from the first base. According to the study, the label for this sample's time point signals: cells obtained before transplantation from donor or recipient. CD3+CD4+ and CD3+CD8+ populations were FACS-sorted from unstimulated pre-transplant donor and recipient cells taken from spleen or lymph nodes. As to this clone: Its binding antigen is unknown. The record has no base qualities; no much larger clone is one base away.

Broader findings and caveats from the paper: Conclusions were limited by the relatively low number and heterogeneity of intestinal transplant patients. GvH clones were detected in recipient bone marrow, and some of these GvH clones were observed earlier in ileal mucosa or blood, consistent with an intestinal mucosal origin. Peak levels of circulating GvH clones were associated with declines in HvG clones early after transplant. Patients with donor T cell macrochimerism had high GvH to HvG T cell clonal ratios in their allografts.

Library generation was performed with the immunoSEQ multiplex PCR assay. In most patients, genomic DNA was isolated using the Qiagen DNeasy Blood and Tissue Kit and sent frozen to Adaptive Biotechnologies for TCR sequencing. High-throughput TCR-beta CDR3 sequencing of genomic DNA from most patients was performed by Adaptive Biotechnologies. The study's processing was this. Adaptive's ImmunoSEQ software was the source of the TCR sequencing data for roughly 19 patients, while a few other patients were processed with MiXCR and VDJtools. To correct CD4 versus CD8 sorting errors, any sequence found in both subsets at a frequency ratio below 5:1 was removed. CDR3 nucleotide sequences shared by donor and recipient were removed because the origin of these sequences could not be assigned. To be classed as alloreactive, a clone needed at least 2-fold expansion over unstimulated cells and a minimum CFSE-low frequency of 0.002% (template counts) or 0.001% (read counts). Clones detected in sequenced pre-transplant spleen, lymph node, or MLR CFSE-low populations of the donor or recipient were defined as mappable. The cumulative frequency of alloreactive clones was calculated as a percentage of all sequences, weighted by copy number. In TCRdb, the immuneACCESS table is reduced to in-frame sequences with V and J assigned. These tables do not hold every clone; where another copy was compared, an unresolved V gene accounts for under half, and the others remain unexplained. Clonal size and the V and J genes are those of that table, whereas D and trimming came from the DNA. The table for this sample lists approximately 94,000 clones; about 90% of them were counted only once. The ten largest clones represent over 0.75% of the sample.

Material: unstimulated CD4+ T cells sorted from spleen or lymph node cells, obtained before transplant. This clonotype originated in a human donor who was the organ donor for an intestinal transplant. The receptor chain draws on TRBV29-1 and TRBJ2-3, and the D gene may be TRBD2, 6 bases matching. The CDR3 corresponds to CSVGGRTTDTQYF. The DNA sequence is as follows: TGCAGCGTTGGTGGGAGGACCACAGATACGCAGTATTTT.